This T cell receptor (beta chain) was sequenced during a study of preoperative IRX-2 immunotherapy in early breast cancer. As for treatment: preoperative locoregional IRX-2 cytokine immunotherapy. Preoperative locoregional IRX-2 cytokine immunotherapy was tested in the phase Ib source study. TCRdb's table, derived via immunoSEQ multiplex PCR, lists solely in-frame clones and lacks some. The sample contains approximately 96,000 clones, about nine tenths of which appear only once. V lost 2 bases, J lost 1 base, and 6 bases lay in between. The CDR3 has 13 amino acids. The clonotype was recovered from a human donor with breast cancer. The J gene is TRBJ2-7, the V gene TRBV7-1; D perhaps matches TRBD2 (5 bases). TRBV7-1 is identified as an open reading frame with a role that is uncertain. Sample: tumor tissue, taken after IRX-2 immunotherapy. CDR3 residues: CASSSTSSYEQYF. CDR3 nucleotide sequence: TGTGCCAGCAGCTCAACTAGTTCCTACGAGCAGTACTTC.